Below are 11 T cell receptor beta chains sequenced from a single sample in a study of shared clonotypes between healthy human individuals. Using immunoSEQ multiplex PCR, the repertoire was profiled, and TCRdb retains in-frame clones only, with some absent. The sample contains 170,000 or so clones, over 50% of which appear only once. Sequenced: memory CD4+ T cells sorted from blood. The sample's subset: CD45RA-negative fraction. These receptors originate from a man in his thirties or forties in good health.

This clone was observed a single time. This sequence joins TRBV10-3 and TRBJ2-1, with 10 bases fitting TRBD2. The CDR3 runs to 16 residues. Germline loops: CDR1 ENHRY, CDR2 SYGVKD. Germline trimming cut 6 bases from V and 5 bases from J; bases unmatched to any gene: 10. The CDR3, as DNA: TGTGCCATCAGCGAGCATGTAGCGGGAGGAAACAATGAGCAGTTCTTC. Amino acid sequence: CAISEHVAGGNNEQFF.

This clone was seen a single time. The rearrangement links TRBV7-9 to TRBJ2-7, with TRBD1 matching over 10 bases. CDR1 is SEHNR, CDR2 FQNEAQ, per germline (reference sequence). The CDR3 loop spans 15 amino acids. The V gene end was trimmed by 3 bases and the J gene end by 2 bases; junction bases not matched to a gene: 4. The CDR3 protein is CASSFSGQGAYEQYF. The CDR3 coding sequence is TGTGCCAGCAGCTTTTCAGGACAGGGGGCCTACGAGCAGTACTTC.

V is TRBV15 and J is TRBJ2-3; D is unclear. Trimming left V 3 bases short and J 2 bases short, with 15 bases between. This CDR3 has 16 residues. Germline values: CDR1 LNHNV, CDR2 YYDKDF (reference sequence). The CDR3 reads CATSSPAAAFTDTQYF. CDR3 bases: TGTGCCACCAGCAGCCCGGCGGCAGCTTTCACAGATACGCAGTATTTT.

This chain joins TRBV7-3 and TRBJ2-1; tentative D call: TRBD2 (5 bases). This CDR3 is 15 amino acids long. V was shortened by 5 bases and J by 4 bases, with 15 bases between the two germline ends. Looked up from germline, CDR1 is SGHTA and CDR2 is FQGTGA. CDR3 region: CASSPYSGSYNEQFF. In DNA, the CDR3 is TGTGCCAGCAGCCCGTACTCGGGGAGTTACAATGAGCAGTTCTTC.

The J gene is TRBJ2-1, the V gene TRBV5-1; 10 bases fit TRBD2. Trimming at V came to 4 bases and at J to 6 bases, leaving 28 bases not matched to a gene. CDR1 is SGHRS, CDR2 YFSETQ, per germline. The CDR3 loop spans 22 amino acids. The CDR3 protein is CASSREPELASGSQGWRNEQFF. The CDR3 bases are TGCGCCAGCAGCCGTGAACCCGAACTGGCTAGCGGGAGCCAGGGATGGCGCAATGAGCAGTTCTTC.

The chain has TRBV11-3 and TRBJ1-1; D is undetermined. The CDR3 totals 14 residues. The V gene lost 1 base and the J gene lost 5 bases, with 11 bases spanning the gap. Germline CDR1 and CDR2: SGHNT and YENEEA. The CDR3 region has the DNA TGTGCCAGCAGCTTAGGAAGGGAAGGTACTGAAGCTTTCTTT. Its translation: CASSLGREGTEAFF.

Regarding this clone: A much larger clonotype is one base distant, so this may be a read error. Other DNA sequences in the same sample also yield this CDR3. The CDR3 sequence: CASSLGGLYGYTF. DNA for the CDR3: TGCGCCAGCAGCTTAGGGGGATTGTATGGCTACACCTTT. V is TRBV5-1 and J is TRBJ1-2; tentatively, D is TRBD1 (6 bases). The CDR3 sequence is 13 residues long. Germline loops: CDR1 SGHRS, CDR2 YFSETQ.

The gene calls are TRBV19 and TRBJ2-7; 7 nucleotides align to TRBD1. The CDR3 length is 14 residues. After removal of 2 bases from V and 3 bases from J, the junction contained 4 bases not matched to a gene. Germline V gene sequence: CDR1 LNHDA, CDR2 SQIVND (reference sequence). The CDR3, as DNA: TGTGCCAGTAGTATAAGGGACAGCCTCTACGAGCAGTACTTC. This translates into CASSIRDSLYEQYF.

The chain links TRBV5-8 to TRBJ2-2; a possible D gene is TRBD2 (5 bases). Germline V gives CDR1 SGHTS, CDR2 YDEGEE. The CDR3 consists of 16 residues. V gave up 6 bases and J gave up 5 bases, with 20 bases separating them. The DNA for the CDR3 is TGTGCCAGCATCCTTTACGGGAACTTATTTACCGGGGAGCTGTTTTTT. This translates into CASILYGNLFTGELFF.

The rearrangement joins TRBV28 to TRBJ2-7; 8 bases map to TRBD1. This CDR3 has 14 amino acids. The V and J ends lost 3 bases and 2 bases, in that order; junction bases with no gene match: 3. The germline V gene encodes CDR1 MDHEN and CDR2 SYDVKM. CDR3 in DNA: TGTGCCAGCAGTTTGGGGACAGGAACCTACGAGCAGTACTTC. Translated, it gives CASSLGTGTYEQYF.

The chain recombines TRBV6-1 with TRBJ2-6; D unclear. The V and J ends lost 8 bases and 0 bases respectively, with 5 bases between them. Germline CDR1 reads MNHNS; CDR2 reads SASEGT. This CDR3 is built from 13 residues. The CDR3 sequence is CASCVSGANVLTF. In DNA form, the CDR3 reads TGTGCCAGCTGTGTCTCTGGGGCCAACGTCCTGACTTTC.